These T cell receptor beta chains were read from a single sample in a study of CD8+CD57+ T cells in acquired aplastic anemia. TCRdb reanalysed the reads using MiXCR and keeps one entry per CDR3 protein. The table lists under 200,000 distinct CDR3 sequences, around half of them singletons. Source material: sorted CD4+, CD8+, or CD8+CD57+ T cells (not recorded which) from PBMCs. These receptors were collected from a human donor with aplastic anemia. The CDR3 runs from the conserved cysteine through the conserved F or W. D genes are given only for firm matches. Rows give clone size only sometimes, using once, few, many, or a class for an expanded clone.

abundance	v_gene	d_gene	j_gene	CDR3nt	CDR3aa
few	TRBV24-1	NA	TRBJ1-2	TGTGCCACCAGTGGAGACAGACACTATGGCTACACCTTC	CATSGDRHYGYTF
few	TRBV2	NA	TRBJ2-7	TGTGCCAGCAGTGACGGGGTGGTTCCGTCCTACGAGCAGTACTTC	CASSDGVVPSYEQYF
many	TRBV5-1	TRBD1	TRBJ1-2	TGCGCCAGCACTTCTGCCGGGACAGGGCCCACTAACTATGGCTACACCTTC	CASTSAGTGPTNYGYTF
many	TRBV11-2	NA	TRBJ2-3	TGTGCCAGCAGCTTAGGGATTGGGGCTAGCGCGGATACGCAGTATTTT	CASSLGIGASADTQYF
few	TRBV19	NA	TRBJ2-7	TGTGCCAGTAGTATCAGACAGGGACTATTCGAGCAGTACTTC	CASSIRQGLFEQYF
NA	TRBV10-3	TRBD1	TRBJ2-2	TGTGCCATCAGTGACCCGGGACAGGGGGTCACCGGGGAGCTGTTTTTT	CAISDPGQGVTGELFF
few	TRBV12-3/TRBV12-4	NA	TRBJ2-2	TGTGCCAGCAGCTTAGGACCTCCCGCGAACACCGGGGAGCTGTTTTTT	CASSLGPPANTGELFF
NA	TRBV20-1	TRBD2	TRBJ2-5	TGCAGTGCTAGACCGGGACTATTAGAGACCCAGTACTTC	CSARPGLLETQYF
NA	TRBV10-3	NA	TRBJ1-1	TGTGCCATCACACAAAAAGGGGGGAACACTGAAGCTTTCTTT	CAITQKGGNTEAFF
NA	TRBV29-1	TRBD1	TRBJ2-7	TGCAGCGTAGGACAGGGCACGAGTGAGCAGTACTTC	CSVGQGTSEQYF
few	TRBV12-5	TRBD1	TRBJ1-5	TGTGCTAGTGCCGAGGACAGGGGTAGGGGCAATCAGCCCCAGCATTTT	CASAEDRGRGNQPQHF
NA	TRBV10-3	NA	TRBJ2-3	TGTGCCATCAGTGGCTCTACAGGGATAGATACGCAGTATTTT	CAISGSTGIDTQYF
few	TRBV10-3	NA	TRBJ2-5	TGTGCCATCAGTGAGGGAGAGTCGCAAGAGACCCAGTACTTC	CAISEGESQETQYF
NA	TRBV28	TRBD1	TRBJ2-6	TGTGCCATTCTACCGGGACAGGGGGCCCCTGGGGCCAACGTCCTGACTTTC	CAILPGQGAPGANVLTF
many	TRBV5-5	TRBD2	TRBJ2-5	TGTGCCAGCAGGCCTGGGGGGACTAGCGGGAGTGGAGAGACCCAGTACTTC	CASRPGGTSGSGETQYF
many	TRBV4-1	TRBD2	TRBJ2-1	TGCGCCAGCAGCCAAGGAGGAAGCGGGAGACCGAGAGATGAGCAGTTCTTC	CASSQGGSGRPRDEQFF
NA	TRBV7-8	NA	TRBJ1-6	TGTGCCAGCAGCTCTAACTCTCGACCATCCCTCCACTTT	CASSSNSRPSLHF
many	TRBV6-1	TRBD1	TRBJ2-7	TGTGCCAGCAGGACATCACAGGGGAGCTCCTACGAGCAGTACTTC	CASRTSQGSSYEQYF
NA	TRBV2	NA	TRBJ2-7	TGTGCCAGCAGTGGACTACTCCCCGAGCAGTACTTC	CASSGLLPEQYF
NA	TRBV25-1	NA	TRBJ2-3	TGTGCCAGCAGTGAAGCCTTTGTGGCAGGGGTCACAGATACGCAGTATTTT	CASSEAFVAGVTDTQYF
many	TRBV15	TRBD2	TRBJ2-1	TGTGCCACCAGCAGAGAAGCCGCTGGACTAGCGTTCAATGAGCAGTTCTTC	CATSREAAGLAFNEQFF
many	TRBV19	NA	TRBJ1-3	TGTGCCAGTAGTATGAGGCAGGGCCCAGGAAACACCATATATTTT	CASSMRQGPGNTIYF
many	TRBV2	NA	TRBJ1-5	TGTGCCAGCAGTGAGCAAGACAGCAGCAATCAGCCCCAGCATTTT	CASSEQDSSNQPQHF
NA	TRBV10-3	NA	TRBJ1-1	TGTGCCATCAGTGAGGCAGTTAGGGGAACCGAAGCTTTCTTT	CAISEAVRGTEAFF
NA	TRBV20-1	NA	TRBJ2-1	TGCAGTGCCAGGACTGATTCCTACAATGAGCAGTTCTTC	CSARTDSYNEQFF
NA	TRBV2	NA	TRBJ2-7	TGTGCCAGCTACGCTCAACCCTACGAGCAGTACTTC	CASYAQPYEQYF
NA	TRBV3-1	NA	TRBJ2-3	TGTGCCAGCAGCCTCAAGAAAGCGGAAGGGCGGGATACGCAGTATTTT	CASSLKKAEGRDTQYF
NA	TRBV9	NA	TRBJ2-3	TGTTCCAGCAGCGTCAGGGGAGATACGCAGTATTTT	CSSSVRGDTQYF
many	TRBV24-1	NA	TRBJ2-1	TGTGCCACCAGTGCTGGGTACAATGAGCAGTTCTTC	CATSAGYNEQFF
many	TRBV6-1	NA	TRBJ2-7	TGTGCCAGCAGCCGACGGGTATTCTCCTACGAGCAGTACTTC	CASSRRVFSYEQYF
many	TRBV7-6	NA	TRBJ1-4	TGTGCCAGCAGCTTAGGGGGGCAGGGGACGCTCGCAAAACTGTTTTTT	CASSLGGQGTLAKLFF
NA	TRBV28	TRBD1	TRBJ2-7	TGTGCCAGCAGTTACCGACAGGGATGGTACGAGCAGTACTTC	CASSYRQGWYEQYF
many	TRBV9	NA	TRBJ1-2	TGTGCCAGCAGCGCCAGCGGCGGGGGCGAGGGTGGCTACACCTTC	CASSASGGGEGGYTF
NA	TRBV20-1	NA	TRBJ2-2	TGCAGTGCCAGTCCTGGCGGGGAGCTGTTTTTT	CSASPGGELFF
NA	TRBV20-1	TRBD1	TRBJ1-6	TGCAGTGCTAGTGACAGGGGGGGCAATTCACCCCTCCACTTT	CSASDRGGNSPLHF
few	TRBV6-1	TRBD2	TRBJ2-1	TGTGCCAGCAGACTACCGGGACTAGCGACCGAGAATGAGCAGTTCTTC	CASRLPGLATENEQFF
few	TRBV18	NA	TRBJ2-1	TGTGCCAGCTCACCACTCGACGGGGACGAGCAGTTCTTC	CASSPLDGDEQFF
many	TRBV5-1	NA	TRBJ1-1	TGTGCCAGCAGCCCCAGGGGCGGCACTGAAGCTTTCTTT	CASSPRGGTEAFF
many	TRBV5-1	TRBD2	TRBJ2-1	TGCGCCAGCAGCTCGAGGGGACTAGCCCATGAGCAGTTCTTC	CASSSRGLAHEQFF
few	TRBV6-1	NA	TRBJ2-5	TGTGCCAGCAGTGAATACGGATCCCGGGGGACCCAGTACTTC	CASSEYGSRGTQYF
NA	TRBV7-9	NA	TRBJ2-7	TGCGCCAGCAGCTTAGGCCCAGCGACGTACAAGCAGTACTTC	CASSLGPATYKQYF
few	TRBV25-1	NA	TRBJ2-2	TGTGCCAGCAGTGTTTCGGGGGCGAGGACCGGGGAGCTGTTTTTT	CASSVSGARTGELFF
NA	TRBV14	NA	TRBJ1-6	TGTGCCAGCAGCCAAGCGGCAGGGAGAGGCTCACCCCTCCACTTT	CASSQAAGRGSPLHF
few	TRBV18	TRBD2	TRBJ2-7	TGTGCCAGCTCCCCAAAGATAGCGGGAGGTGACGAGCAGTACTTC	CASSPKIAGGDEQYF
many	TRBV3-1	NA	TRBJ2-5	TGTGCCAGCAGCCTCGGGGAGAGGGAGACCCAGTACTTC	CASSLGERETQYF
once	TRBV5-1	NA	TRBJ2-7	TGCGCCAGCAGCTTGGAGGCAGTGGGCTCCTACGAGCAGTACTTC	CASSLEAVGSYEQYF
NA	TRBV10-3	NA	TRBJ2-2	TGTGCCATCAGTGAGAAGGCAGGGTACACCGGGGAGCTGTTTTTT	CAISEKAGYTGELFF